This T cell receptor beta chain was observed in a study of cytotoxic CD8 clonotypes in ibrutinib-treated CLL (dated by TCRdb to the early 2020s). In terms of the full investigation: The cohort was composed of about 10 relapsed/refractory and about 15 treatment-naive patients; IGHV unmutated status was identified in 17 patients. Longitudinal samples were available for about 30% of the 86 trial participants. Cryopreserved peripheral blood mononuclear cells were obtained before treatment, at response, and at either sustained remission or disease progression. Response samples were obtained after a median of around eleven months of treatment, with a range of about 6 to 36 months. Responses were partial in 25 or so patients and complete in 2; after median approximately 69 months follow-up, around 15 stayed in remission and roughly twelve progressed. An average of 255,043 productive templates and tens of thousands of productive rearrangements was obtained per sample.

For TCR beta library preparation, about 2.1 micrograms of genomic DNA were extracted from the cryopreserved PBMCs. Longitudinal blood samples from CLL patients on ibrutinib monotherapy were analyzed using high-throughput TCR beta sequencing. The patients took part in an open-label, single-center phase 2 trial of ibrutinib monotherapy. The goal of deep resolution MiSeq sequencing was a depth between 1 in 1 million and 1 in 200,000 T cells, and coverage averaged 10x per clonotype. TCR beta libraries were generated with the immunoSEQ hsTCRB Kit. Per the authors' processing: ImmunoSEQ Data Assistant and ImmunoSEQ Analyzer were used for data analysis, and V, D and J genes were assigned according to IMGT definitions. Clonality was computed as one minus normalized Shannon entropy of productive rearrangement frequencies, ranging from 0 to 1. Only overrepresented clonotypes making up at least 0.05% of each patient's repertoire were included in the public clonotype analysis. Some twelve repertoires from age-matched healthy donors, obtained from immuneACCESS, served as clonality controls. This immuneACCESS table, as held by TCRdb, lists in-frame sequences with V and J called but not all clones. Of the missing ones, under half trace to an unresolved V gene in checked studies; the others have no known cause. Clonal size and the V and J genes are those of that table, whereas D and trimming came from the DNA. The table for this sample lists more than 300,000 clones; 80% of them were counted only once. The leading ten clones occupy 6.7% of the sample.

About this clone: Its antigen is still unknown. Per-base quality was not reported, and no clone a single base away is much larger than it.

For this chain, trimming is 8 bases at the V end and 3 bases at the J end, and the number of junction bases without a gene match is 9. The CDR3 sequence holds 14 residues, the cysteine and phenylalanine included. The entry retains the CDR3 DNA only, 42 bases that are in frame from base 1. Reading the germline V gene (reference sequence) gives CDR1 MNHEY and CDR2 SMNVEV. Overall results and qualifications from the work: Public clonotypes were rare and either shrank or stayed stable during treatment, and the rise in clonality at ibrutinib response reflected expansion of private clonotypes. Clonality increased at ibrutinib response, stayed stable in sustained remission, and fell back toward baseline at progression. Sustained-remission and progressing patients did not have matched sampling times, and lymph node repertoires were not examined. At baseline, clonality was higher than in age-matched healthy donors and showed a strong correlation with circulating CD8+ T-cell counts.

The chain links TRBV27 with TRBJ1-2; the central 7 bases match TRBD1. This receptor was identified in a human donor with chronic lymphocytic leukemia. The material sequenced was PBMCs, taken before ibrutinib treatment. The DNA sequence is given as TGTGCCAGCGGATATAACAGGGGAGACTATGGCTACACCTTC. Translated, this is CASGYNRGDYGYTF.